The present T cell receptor (beta chain) was sequenced within a study of identical twins. The ends lost 3 bases at V and 3 bases at J; junction bases unmatched: 8. CDR3 length: 15 residues. Germline CDR1 reads SGHNT; CDR2 reads YYREEE (reference sequence). TCRdb re-derived calls from the 5' RACE reads in MiXCR, one entry per CDR3 protein. The table shows roughly 1.6 million distinct CDR3 sequences, with about 32% occurring only once. This rearrangement joins TRBV5-4 to TRBJ1-2; 7 positions agree with TRBD1. The sample taken for sequencing was cord blood. The receptor comes from a newborn girl in good health. The CDR3 here is CASSSQGGRDYGYTF. CDR3 in DNA: TGTGCCAGCAGCTCCCAGGGGGGTAGGGACTATGGCTACACCTTC. The full variable domain, rest sourced from reference TRBV5-4 and TRBJ1-2, is ETGVTQSPTHLIKTRGQQVTLRCSSQSGHNTVSWYQQALGQGPQFIFQYYREEENGRGNFPPRFSGLQFPNYSSELNVNALELDDSALYLCASSSQGGRDYGYTFGSGTRLTVV.